This TCR beta chain was recorded in a study of blood T cell repertoires in COVID-19. Overall study: In each case, the material was cDNA or gDNA derived from T cells, B-cell-depleted T cells, or PBMCs.

This clone was counted a single time. The assay was immunoSEQ multiplex PCR, and TCRdb's table has in-frame clones only and misses some. This sample has roughly 150,000 clones; approximately 88% occur once, and the top ten carry 2.5% to 3%. This CDR3 comprises 14 residues. Trimming removed 5 bases from V and 3 bases from J; junction bases left unmatched: 3. The germline gives CDR1 SGHAT, CDR2 FQDESV (reference sequence). The source material was peripheral blood. This TCR came from a man aged 55 to 70 with acute or convalescent COVID-19. V usage is TRBV11-1 and J usage is TRBJ2-5; 10 bases fit TRBD2. CDR3 nucleotides: TGTGCCAGCAGCCAACTAGCGGGGAAAGAGACCCAGTACTTC. Amino acids: CASSQLAGKETQYF.